The next 28 T cell receptor beta chains were all read from a single sample in a study of fetal regulatory T cell absence and autoimmunity. Measured with immunoSEQ multiplex PCR; TCRdb has only the in-frame clones, and not every one. The data show 95,000 or so clones, 72% seen once. Sample: pancreas tissue. The receptors shown here come from a male donor with IPEX syndrome.

The rearrangement uses TRBV7-9 and TRBJ2-5, with D possibly matching TRBD2 (6 bases). Trimming left V 2 bases short and J 2 bases short, with 18 bases between. This CDR3 spans 17 amino acids. Germline V gene lookup returns CDR1 SEHNR and CDR2 FQNEAQ (reference sequence). CDR3 protein: CASSLMLGGVIQETQYF. The CDR3 DNA is TGTGCCAGCAGCTTAATGCTTGGCGGGGTTATACAAGAGACCCAGTACTTC.

This clone was detected once. The genes are TRBV13 and TRBJ2-7, with TRBD2 identical over 8 bases. V lost 4 bases, J lost 3 bases, and 2 bases stayed unmatched. The CDR3 has 13 amino acids. Germline V gene data show CDR1 as PRHDT and CDR2 as FYEKMQ (reference sequence). Written as DNA, the CDR3 is TGTGCCAGCAGCTCGGGGGGGCACTACGAGCAGTACTTC. This sequence encodes CASSSGGHYEQYF.

A remark on this clone: A much larger clone sits a single nucleotide away, making a read error possible. The sample contains more than one DNA sequence encoding this CDR3. This chain joins TRBV11-3 and TRBJ2-7, with 8 nucleotides matching TRBD1. The ends lost 5 bases at V and 2 bases at J; junction bases unmatched: 2. Germline values: CDR1 SGHNT, CDR2 YENEEA. This CDR3 comprises 13 residues. CDR3 amino acids: CASSLQGAYEQYF. DNA for the CDR3: TGTGCCAGCAGCCTACAGGGGGCCTACGAGCAGTACTTC.

In its sample, this clone was seen once. The V gene is TRBV30, the J gene TRBJ2-5; perhaps D is TRBD1 or TRBD2 (6 bases each). V lost 2 bases and J lost 5, with 9 bases in between. Germline-derived CDR1 and CDR2 are GTSNPN and SVGIG (reference sequence). The CDR3 extends over 12 amino acids. CDR3 in amino acids: CAWSRGRETQYF. The CDR3 nucleotides read TGTGCCTGGAGTAGGGGGAGGGAGACCCAGTACTTC.

The chain uses TRBV4-1 and TRBJ2-2, with 9 bases fitting TRBD2. Germline V gene data show CDR1 as MGHRA and CDR2 as YSYEKL. The length of the CDR3 is 16 residues. Trimming cost V 1 base and J 0 bases; bases outside gene matches: 0. The CDR3 sequence: CASSQVAGANTGELFF. The CDR3 DNA reads TGCGCCAGCAGCCAAGTAGCGGGAGCGAACACCGGGGAGCTGTTTTTT.

This clone was seen once. The chain uses TRBV19 and TRBJ2-2; tentative D call: TRBD2 (6 bases). This CDR3 contains 14 residues. V was cut by 4 bases and J by 1 base, with 7 bases left in between. Germline CDR1 and CDR2: LNHDA and SQIVND (reference sequence). The CDR3 spells CASSTGRNTGELFF. CDR3 coding DNA: TGTGCCAGTAGTACCGGGAGGAACACCGGGGAGCTGTTTTTT.

The V and J genes are TRBV2 and TRBJ2-5, with D perhaps TRBD2 (5 bases). V was trimmed by 6 bases and J by 4 bases, leaving 18 bases between them. Germline assignment: CDR1 SNHLY and CDR2 FYNNEI. This CDR3 spans 15 amino acids. The CDR3 is CASRPGFGVPETQYF. CDR3 DNA sequence: TGTGCCAGCAGGCCGGGATTTGGGGTCCCAGAGACCCAGTACTTC.

This clone has a handful of counts. The gene calls are TRBV19 and TRBJ1-1, with TRBD1 as a possible D gene (6 bases). The CDR3 contains 14 residues. Germline CDR1 and CDR2: LNHDA and SQIVND (reference sequence). V lost 5 bases to trimming and J lost 1 base, with 11 bases between them. The CDR3 protein is CASSAPTGNTEAFF. CDR3 coding DNA: TGTGCCAGTAGTGCCCCGACAGGGAACACTGAAGCTTTCTTT.

The chain links TRBV19 to TRBJ1-2, with 7 bases identical to TRBD1. The germline CDR1 and CDR2 sequences are LNHDA and SQIVND (reference sequence). This CDR3 comprises 16 residues. The J segment lost 3 bases and the V segment lost 2 bases, leaving 9 bases of the junction unmatched. CDR3 nucleotide sequence: TGTGCCAGTAGTATAAACCCGACAGGGTCGGACTATGGCTACACCTTC. Protein: CASSINPTGSDYGYTF.

The V gene is TRBV7-8, the J gene TRBJ2-1, with TRBD2 identical over 14 bases. Germline CDR1 and CDR2: SGHVS and FQNEAQ. The V segment lost 4 bases and the J segment 9 bases; nucleotides outside the gene matches: 11. This CDR3 comprises 17 residues. The CDR3 loop is CASSSRTSGRRRSEQFF. CDR3 DNA: TGTGCCAGCAGCTCACGGACTAGCGGGAGGAGGCGGAGTGAGCAGTTCTTC.

V is TRBV11-3 and J is TRBJ1-2, with TRBD1 matching over 9 bases. This CDR3 has 17 residues. The ends lost 0 bases at V and 8 bases at J; junction bases unmatched: 13. Germline values: CDR1 SGHNT, CDR2 YENEEA. The chain's CDR3 is CASSLDLMGQGRWGYTF. CDR3 sequence (DNA): TGTGCCAGCAGCTTAGACTTAATGGGACAGGGTAGATGGGGCTACACCTTC.

The chain recombines TRBV4-1 with TRBJ2-1; TRBD2 is a possible D gene (6 bases). Germline values: CDR1 MGHRA, CDR2 YSYEKL. V lost 4 bases and J 8 bases, leaving 15 bases between the germline ends. The CDR3 contains 14 residues. CDR3 in amino acids: CASSPPVGRHEQFF. CDR3 bases: TGCGCCAGCAGCCCTCCGGTCGGGAGACATGAGCAGTTCTTC.

V usage is TRBV27 and J usage is TRBJ1-4; D unresolved. The V end was cut by 3 bases, the J end by 0 bases, with 5 bases between. CDR1 and CDR2 from the germline V gene are MNHEY and SMNVEV (reference sequence). The CDR3 loop spans 14 amino acids. The CDR3 DNA is TGTGCCAGCAGTTTCGGGACAACTAATGAAAAACTGTTTTTT. This codes for CASSFGTTNEKLFF. Complete variable domain (other parts from reference TRBV27 and TRBJ1-4): EAQVTQNPRYLITVTGKKLTVTCSQNMNHEYMSWYRQDPGLGLRQIYYSMNVEVTDKGDVPEGYKVSRKEKRNFPLILESPSPNQTSLYFCASSFGTTNEKLFFGSGTQLSVL.

V usage is TRBV18 and J usage is TRBJ2-1, with D tentatively TRBD2 (6 bases). The CDR3 covers 16 residues. Germline lookup yields CDR1 KGHSH and CDR2 LQKENI. The ends were cut back, 8 bases at V and 4 bases at J, with 21 bases in the middle. CDR3 sequence reads: CASTTSPTRLYNEQFF. For the CDR3, the DNA is TGTGCCAGCACAACCAGTCCGACTAGATTATACAATGAGCAGTTCTTC.

The chain uses TRBV18 and TRBJ1-4; 9 bases match TRBD1. V lost 5 bases and J lost 6; bases outside the gene matches: 4. The germline CDR1 and CDR2 sequences are KGHSH and LQKENI. The CDR3 sequence is 14 residues long. CDR3 DNA sequence: TGTGCCAGCTCATCGAGACAGGGGGATGAAAAACTGTTTTTT. This sequence encodes CASSSRQGDEKLFF. Supplemented by reference TRBV18 and TRBJ1-4, the full variable domain reads NAGVMQNPRHLVRRRGQEARLRCSPMKGHSHVYWYRQLPEEGLKFMVYLQKENIIDESGMPKERFSAEFPKEGPSILRIQQVVRGDSAAYFCASSSRQGDEKLFFGSGTQLSVL.

The genes are TRBV5-4 and TRBJ2-3; 7 bases are shared with TRBD2. Germline V gene data show CDR1 as SGHNT and CDR2 as YYREEE (reference sequence). CDR3 length: 15 residues. V lost 0 bases to trimming and J lost 4 bases; unmatched junction nucleotides: 5. CDR3 amino acids: CASSLEVAGADTQYF. The CDR3 DNA reads as TGTGCCAGCAGCTTGGAGGTAGCGGGCGCAGATACGCAGTATTTT.

The chain's CDR3 is CASSQGTSGNTGELFF. Written as DNA, the CDR3 is TGTGCCAGCAGCCAGGGGACTAGCGGGAACACCGGGGAGCTGTTTTTT. The chain links TRBV13 to TRBJ2-2; 11 nucleotides match TRBD2. Germline values: CDR1 PRHDT, CDR2 FYEKMQ (reference sequence). CDR3 length: 16 residues. The J segment lost 1 base and the V segment lost 5 bases, leaving 3 bases of the junction unmatched.

The rearrangement uses TRBV30 and TRBJ1-3; D is possibly TRBD1 (6 bases). The V end lost 0 bases, the J end lost 7 bases, and 13 bases lay between the germline ends. CDR3 size: 14 residues. Germline lookup yields CDR1 GTSNPN and CDR2 SVGIG (reference sequence). The CDR3 sequence is CAWSVRGAINTIYF. DNA for the CDR3: TGTGCCTGGAGTGTAAGGGGGGCGATTAACACCATATATTTT.

This chain joins TRBV2 and TRBJ1-2; possible D gene TRBD1, 6 bases. The CDR3 is 15 amino acids. The V and J ends lost 6 bases and 5 bases respectively, with 19 bases between them. Per the germline V gene, CDR1 is SNHLY and CDR2 is FYNNEI. The CDR3 sequence is CASRDPRGVGYGYTF. DNA for the CDR3: TGTGCCAGCAGGGACCCCAGGGGCGTTGGGTATGGCTACACCTTC.

The rearrangement joins TRBV5-8 to TRBJ1-2, with 7 bases aligning to TRBD1. The CDR3 contains 14 residues. Germline CDR1 SGHTS, CDR2 YDEGEE. The trim removed 5 bases at V and 2 bases at J, leaving 6 bases unmatched. Here the CDR3 DNA reads TGTGCCAGCAGGTTGAGGGGGCCAAACTATGGCTACACCTTC. This codes for CASRLRGPNYGYTF.

The CDR3 DNA is TGTGCCATCAGTGAGTTGTCTAGCCTGAGCTACAATGAGCAGTTCTTC. The encoded protein is CAISELSSLSYNEQFF. J is TRBJ2-1 and V is TRBV10-3, with a possible D match to TRBD2 (5 bases). This CDR3 contains 16 residues. Germline CDR1 reads ENHRY; CDR2 reads SYGVKD. V was cut by 1 base and J by 3 bases, with 13 bases left in between.

This clone was observed a few times. The chain has TRBV5-1 and TRBJ2-7, with D hard to call. The CDR3 is made up of 14 amino acids. Trimming shortened V by 2 bases and J by 0 bases, and 9 bases separated the two germline ends. The germline V gene has CDR1 SGHRS and CDR2 YFSETQ. The CDR3 sequence is CASSFGLSSYEQYF. The CDR3 region has the DNA TGCGCCAGCAGCTTTGGCCTTAGCTCCTACGAGCAGTACTTC.

The chain links TRBV4-2 to TRBJ2-7; D might be TRBD2 (6 bases). Germline loops: CDR1 LGHNA, CDR2 YNFKEQ. V lost 0 bases and J 0 bases, leaving 9 bases between the germline ends. CDR3 length equals 15 residues. In DNA, the CDR3 is TGTGCCAGCAGCCAAGAGCGGAGGGTCTCCTACGAGCAGTACTTC. Residues: CASSQERRVSYEQYF.

This rearrangement joins TRBV29-1 to TRBJ1-5; no firm D call. V was clipped by 7 bases and J by 2 bases, with 0 bases between them. Germline assignment: CDR1 SQVTM and CDR2 ANQGSEA. The CDR3 runs to 9 residues. CDR3 coding DNA: TGCAGCGGCAATCAGCCCCAGCATTTT. Encoded protein: CSGNQPQHF. Combining the CDR3 with reference TRBV29-1 and TRBJ1-5 gives the whole variable domain SAVISQKPSRDICQRGTSLTIQCQVDSQVTMMFWYRQQPGQSLTLIATANQGSEATYESGFVIDKFPISRPNLTFSTLTVSNMSPEDSSIYLCSGNQPQHFGDGTRLSIL.

This clone was found a few times. The chain couples TRBV5-6 to TRBJ1-2, with a possible D match to TRBD1 (6 bases). Germline assignment: CDR1 SGHDT and CDR2 YYEEEE. Between the trimmed V and J ends, which lost 4 bases and 4 bases, there was a span of 20 bases. The CDR3 spans 16 residues. This chain's CDR3 is CASSEGPQGGPYGYTF. In DNA, the CDR3 is TGTGCCAGCAGCGAAGGGCCACAGGGAGGTCCCTATGGCTACACCTTC.

The chain employs TRBV30 and TRBJ1-6; perhaps TRBD1 as D (5 bases). CDR1 GTSNPN and CDR2 SVGIG come from the germline V gene (reference sequence). CDR3 length: 14 amino acids. Trimming pared 5 bases from V and 7 bases from J, leaving 15 bases between. The CDR3 reads CAWGVDWGNSPLHF. The CDR3 nucleotides read TGTGCCTGGGGGGTTGACTGGGGGAATTCACCCCTCCACTTT.

V is TRBV5-1 and J is TRBJ1-1, with D hard to call. The length of the CDR3 is 11 residues. Trimming stripped 0 bases from V and 7 bases from J, with 4 bases between. The germline V gene has CDR1 SGHRS and CDR2 YFSETQ. DNA of the CDR3: TGCGCCAGCAGCTTGGACAGTGAAGCTTTCTTT. It translates to CASSLDSEAFF.

The chain links TRBV27 to TRBJ2-7, with D possibly matching TRBD2 (6 bases). Germline V lookup: CDR1 MNHEY, CDR2 SMNVEV (reference sequence). This CDR3 has 15 amino acids. Between the trimmed V and J ends, which lost 0 bases and 3 bases, there was a span of 12 bases. The DNA of the CDR3 is TGTGCCAGCAGTTTATCCGGGACTCGCTACTACGAGCAGTACTTC. Translated: CASSLSGTRYYEQYF.